One and the same sample provided the 23 T cell receptor beta chains below, sequenced in a study of graft-versus-host responses after intestinal transplantation. Method: immunoSEQ multiplex PCR; TCRdb's copy keeps in-frame clones and lacks some. The data contain about 7,200 clones, about 31% of them seen just once; the ten biggest clones take up approximately 4%. Sequencing used alloreactive CD4+ T cells from a mixed lymphocyte reaction culture, obtained before transplantation. The subset was: CFSE-low proliferating T cells sorted from roughly six-day pre-transplant mixed lymphocyte reaction (GvH or HvG direction). These receptors all come from a human patient who was an organ donor for intestinal transplantation.

The chain joins TRBV18 to TRBJ2-1, with TRBD2 matching over 9 bases. CDR1 and CDR2 (germline): KGHSH, LQKENI. V was pared by 3 bases and J by 7 bases, with 4 bases of the junction left unmatched. CDR3 length: 14 amino acids. The CDR3 reads CASSPLAGPNEQFF. The CDR3 DNA is TGTGCCAGCTCACCGCTAGCGGGGCCGAATGAGCAGTTCTTC.

In this sample, this clone turned up a few times. This chain joins TRBV7-9 and TRBJ2-5; D gene uncertain. In germline, CDR1 is SEHNR, CDR2 FQNEAQ (reference sequence). The CDR3 has 12 residues. The V end lost 5 bases, the J end lost 5 bases, and 9 bases lay between the germline ends. The CDR3 region has the DNA TGTGCCAGCAGCCAAACCGCGGAGACCCAGTACTTC. Amino acids: CASSQTAETQYF.

This clone is classed as medium-sized. J is TRBJ2-7 and V is TRBV6-6; D call uncertain. The CDR3 has 13 residues. From germline, CDR1 is MNHNY and CDR2 SVGAGI (reference sequence). Trimming pared 4 bases from V and 2 bases from J, leaving 9 bases between. The CDR3 loop reads CASSSPGTYEQYF. Written as DNA, the CDR3 is TGTGCCAGCAGTTCCCCGGGTACCTACGAGCAGTACTTC.

The CDR3 loop is CASSPDRADYGYTF. The CDR3 DNA reads as TGTGCCAGCAGCCCCGACAGGGCGGACTATGGCTACACCTTC. The chain couples TRBV5-4 to TRBJ1-2; 7 bases line up with TRBD1. The V and J ends lost 4 bases and 3 bases, in that order; junction bases with no gene match: 6. This CDR3 region has 14 residues. Germline lookup yields CDR1 SGHNT and CDR2 YYREEE (reference sequence).

The chain carries TRBV6-5 and TRBJ2-5, with TRBD1 matching 8 bases. The CDR3 runs to 13 residues. Unmatched junction bases numbered 1, after V lost 6 bases and J lost 1 base. In germline, CDR1 is MNHEY, CDR2 SVGAGI. The CDR3 spells CASRGQVQETQYF. The CDR3, as DNA: TGTGCCAGCAGGGGACAGGTCCAAGAGACCCAGTACTTC.

This clone was observed a handful of times. A junction end diverges from the germline sequence, so it may reflect a read error. The genes are TRBV4-3 and TRBJ1-2; tentative D call: TRBD1 (6 bases). The CDR3 is 11 amino acids. CDR1 LGHNA and CDR2 YSLEER come from the germline V gene. CDR3 residues: CASSSRQARFF. DNA for the CDR3: TGCGCCAGCAGCTCCCGACAGGCCCGATTCTTC.

This clone occurred a few times. The chain combines TRBV6-1 with TRBJ1-2; the D gene is possibly TRBD1 (6 bases). The V gene lost 6 bases and the J gene lost 4 bases, with 18 bases spanning the gap. The CDR3 contains 15 residues. Germline V gives CDR1 MNHNS, CDR2 SASEGT. In DNA, the CDR3 is TGTGCCAGCAGAGGGACACAGCACAGGGTCTATGGCTACACCTTC. It encodes CASRGTQHRVYGYTF.

This chain links TRBV7-2 with TRBJ1-4, with a tentative D call TRBD1 (5 bases). Per the germline V gene, CDR1 is SGHTA and CDR2 is FQGNSA. The CDR3 contains 15 residues. Trimming shortened V by 4 bases and J by 3 bases, and 12 bases separated the two germline ends. The CDR3 DNA sequence: TGTGCCAGCAGCTGGACATCCGTAGCTAATGAAAAACTGTTTTTT. Protein: CASSWTSVANEKLFF.

This chain links TRBV19 with TRBJ1-2; perhaps TRBD1 as D (5 bases). This CDR3 region has 12 residues. V lost 1 base and J 8 bases, leaving 8 bases between the germline ends. Germline CDR1 LNHDA, CDR2 SQIVND (reference sequence). CDR3: CASSIGYRGYTF. Here the CDR3 DNA reads TGTGCCAGTAGTATAGGCTACAGGGGCTACACCTTC.

The chain recombines TRBV7-9 with TRBJ1-1; no firm D call. Between the trimmed V and J ends, which lost 0 bases and 6 bases, there was a span of 17 bases. From germline, CDR1 is SEHNR and CDR2 FQNEAQ (reference sequence). This CDR3 is built from 16 residues. The CDR3 nucleotides are TGTGCCAGCAGCTTAGCTCAACCTCTCTCGGTGGCTGAAGCTTTCTTT. This sequence encodes CASSLAQPLSVAEAFF.

This clone is medium-sized within its sample. The chain carries TRBV28 and TRBJ1-3; a possible D gene is TRBD1 (6 bases). In germline, CDR1 is MDHEN, CDR2 SYDVKM. V lost 6 bases, J lost 3 bases, and 15 bases lay in between. The CDR3 runs to 15 residues. CDR3 nucleotides: TGTGCCAGCAGCCTCCAGGGGACAAATGGAAACACCATATATTTT. It is translated as CASSLQGTNGNTIYF. The whole variable domain, remainder taken from reference TRBV28 and TRBJ1-3, is DVKVTQSSRYLVKRTGEKVFLECVQDMDHENMFWYRQDPGLGLRLIYFSYDVKMKEKGDIPEGYSVSREKKERFSLILESASTNQTSMYLCASSLQGTNGNTIYFGEGSWLTVV.

This clone is deemed medium-sized. The chain recombines TRBV30 with TRBJ1-5; perhaps TRBD1 as D (5 bases). Trimming pared 2 bases from V and 7 bases from J, leaving 12 bases between. The CDR3 has 13 residues. Germline CDR1 reads GTSNPN; CDR2 reads SVGIG (reference sequence). In DNA form, the CDR3 reads TGTGCCTGGAGTAGGGGCGGGGGACAGCCCCAGCATTTT. Encoded protein: CAWSRGGGQPQHF.

V and J are TRBV5-4 and TRBJ1-1; 7 nucleotides agree with TRBD1. The CDR3 extends over 15 amino acids. The germline V gene has CDR1 SGHNT and CDR2 YYREEE (reference sequence). Germline trimming cut 3 bases from V and 7 bases from J; bases unmatched to any gene: 12. CDR3 sequence (DNA): TGTGCCAGCAGCTCCTACAGGGGCCTTTCCCGTGAAGCTTTCTTT. It yields the protein CASSSYRGLSREAFF.

The chain uses TRBV27 and TRBJ2-1; D gene unclear. CDR3 length: 13 residues. The V end lost 2 bases, the J end lost 4 bases, and 6 bases lay between the germline ends. CDR1 is MNHEY, CDR2 SMNVEV, per germline (reference sequence). The CDR3 is CASSLRRYNEQFF. The CDR3 DNA reads as TGTGCCAGCAGTTTAAGGCGGTACAATGAGCAGTTCTTC.

The chain employs TRBV4-1 and TRBJ2-2, with D perhaps TRBD2 (5 bases). CDR1 MGHRA and CDR2 YSYEKL come from the germline V gene. Trimming removed 1 base from V and 8 bases from J, with 14 bases in between. The CDR3 sequence is 15 residues long. The CDR3 loop reads CASSQVGRTGGELFF. In nucleotides, the CDR3 is TGCGCCAGCAGCCAAGTGGGCAGGACTGGTGGGGAGCTGTTTTTT.

A few counts support this clone. The chain combines TRBV5-5 with TRBJ1-2, with 7 bases that match TRBD1. The CDR3 runs 16 residues. Trimming removed 3 bases from V and 0 bases from J; junction bases left unmatched: 8. Germline V CDR1 and CDR2: SGHKS, YYEKEE (reference sequence). Here the CDR3 reads CASSWDSRPANYGYTF. CDR3 nucleotides: TGTGCCAGCAGCTGGGACAGCCGACCCGCTAACTATGGCTACACCTTC. Combining the CDR3 with reference TRBV5-5 and TRBJ1-2 gives the whole variable domain DAGVTQSPTHLIKTRGQQVTLRCSPISGHKSVSWYQQVLGQGPQFIFQYYEKEERGRGNFPDRFSARQFPNYSSELNVNALLLGDSALYLCASSWDSRPANYGYTFGSGTRLTVV.

The chain joins TRBV7-9 to TRBJ2-7; 8 nucleotides line up with TRBD1. Germline CDR1 and CDR2: SEHNR and FQNEAQ (reference sequence). Germline trimming cut 5 bases from V and 6 bases from J; bases unmatched to any gene: 3. This CDR3 contains 12 residues. The CDR3, as DNA: TGTGCCAGCAGCAGACAGGGGCTCGAGCAGTACTTC. Its translation: CASSRQGLEQYF.

By share, this clone counts as medium-sized (0.01 to 0.1%). This chain links TRBV20-1 with TRBJ2-5, with unresolved D. Trimming took off 3 bases at V and 1 base at J, with 3 bases between the two ends. Germline CDR1 is DFQATT and CDR2 is SNEGSKA (reference sequence). The CDR3 runs 11 residues. The DNA of the CDR3 is TGCAGTGCTAGTCTCCAAGAGACCCAGTACTTC. Protein: CSASLQETQYF.

The V call is TRBV5-6, the J call TRBJ1-4; no clear D. Germline-derived CDR1 and CDR2 are SGHDT and YYEEEE. The CDR3 extends over 13 amino acids. Deletions cut 3 bases from V and 8 bases from J, with 11 bases between. The DNA for the CDR3 is TGTGCCAGCAGCTCGGGTCGCGAAGAAAAACTGTTTTTT. This gives the protein CASSSGREEKLFF.

The chain carries TRBV30 and TRBJ1-1; D uncertain. There are 14 residues in the CDR3. With 4 bases removed from V and 1 base from J, the gap between germline ends came to 13 bases. The germline gives CDR1 GTSNPN, CDR2 SVGIG (reference sequence). CDR3 protein: CAWNRAGGNTEAFF. The CDR3 region has the DNA TGTGCCTGGAACCGGGCAGGAGGGAACACTGAAGCTTTCTTT.

This clone has just a few counts. This chain links TRBV4-2 with TRBJ2-5; 8 nucleotides line up with TRBD2. Looked up from germline, CDR1 is LGHNA and CDR2 is YNFKEQ. The CDR3 runs to 14 residues. Germline trimming cut 5 bases from V and 5 bases from J; bases unmatched to any gene: 7. CDR3 protein: CASSIRGGRETQYF. The CDR3 nucleotides read TGTGCCAGCAGCATACGGGGGGGCCGGGAGACCCAGTACTTC.

V gene TRBV7-9 combines with J gene TRBJ1-1, with D perhaps matching TRBD1 (6 bases). The CDR3 is made up of 14 amino acids. V was cut by 0 bases and J by 10 bases, with 15 bases left in between. Germline V gene data show CDR1 as SEHNR and CDR2 as FQNEAQ (reference sequence). The CDR3 loop is CASSLARGGKGAFF. The CDR3 DNA follows: TGTGCCAGCAGCTTAGCGAGGGGGGGGAAGGGAGCTTTCTTT. Based on the CDR3 plus reference TRBV7-9 and TRBJ1-1, the full variable domain is DTGVSQNPRHKITKRGQNVTFRCDPISEHNRLYWYRQTLGQGPEFLTYFQNEAQLEKSRLLSDRFSAERPKGSFSTLEIQRTEQGDSAMYLCASSLARGGKGAFFGQGTRLTVV.

This chain uses TRBV7-9 with TRBJ2-7; 7 bases match TRBD1. The J segment lost 6 bases and the V segment lost 5 bases, leaving 4 bases of the junction unmatched. There are 12 residues in the CDR3. Germline V gene lookup returns CDR1 SEHNR and CDR2 FQNEAQ (reference sequence). The CDR3 DNA reads TGTGCCAGCAGCATTCCAGGGGGCGAGCAGTACTTC. It specifies CASSIPGGEQYF.